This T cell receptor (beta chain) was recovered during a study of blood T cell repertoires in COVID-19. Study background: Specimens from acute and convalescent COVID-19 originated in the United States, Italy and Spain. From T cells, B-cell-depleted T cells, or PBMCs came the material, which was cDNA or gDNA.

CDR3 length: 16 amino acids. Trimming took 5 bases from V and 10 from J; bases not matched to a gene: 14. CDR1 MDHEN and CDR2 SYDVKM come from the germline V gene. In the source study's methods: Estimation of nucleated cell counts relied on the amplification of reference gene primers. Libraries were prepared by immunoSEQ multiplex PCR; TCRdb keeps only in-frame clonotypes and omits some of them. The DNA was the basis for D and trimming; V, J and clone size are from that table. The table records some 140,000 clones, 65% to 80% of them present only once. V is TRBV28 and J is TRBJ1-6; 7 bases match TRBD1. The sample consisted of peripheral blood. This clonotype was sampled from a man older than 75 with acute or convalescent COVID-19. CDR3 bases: TGTGCCAGCAGTACCGACAGGGACGTTCGTTGGTCACCCCTCCACTTT. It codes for CASSTDRDVRWSPLHF.